Below, 5 T cell receptor beta chains from the same sample are listed, as sequenced in a study of cytomegalovirus exposure and HLA in healthy donors. TCRdb keeps only in-frame clones here, not all; method: immunoSEQ multiplex PCR. The sample contains over 150,000 clones, roughly nine tenths of which appear only once. Sequenced input: PBMCs. Source of these receptors: a woman younger than 35 in good health and CMV-seropositive.

This chain connects TRBV6-5 to TRBJ1-1; possibly TRBD1 for D (5 bases). The CDR3 loop spans 15 amino acids. The germline CDR1 and CDR2 sequences are MNHEY and SVGAGI. Trimming took 2 bases from V and 7 from J, leaving 17 bases between them. In DNA, the CDR3 is TGTGCCAGCAGTTACGACAGACCTCCGATTAGTGAAGCTTTCTTT. Its protein is CASSYDRPPISEAFF.

This chain uses TRBV6-5 with TRBJ2-1; 7 bases map to TRBD1. CDR3 length: 13 amino acids. J was trimmed by 2 bases and V by 6 bases; bases with no gene match: 1. Per the germline V gene, CDR1 is MNHEY and CDR2 is SVGAGI. CDR3 sequence (DNA): TGTGCCAGCAGGACAGGGACCTACAATGAGCAGTTCTTC. Translation gives CASRTGTYNEQFF.

V is TRBV6-5 and J is TRBJ1-5; possible D gene TRBD1, 5 bases. V was clipped by 4 bases and J by 7 bases, with 11 bases between them. Germline CDR1 MNHEY, CDR2 SVGAGI. This CDR3 region has 13 residues. CDR3 protein: CASSSRDLQPQHF. In nucleotides, the CDR3 is TGTGCCAGCAGTTCCAGGGACTTGCAGCCCCAGCATTTT.

J is TRBJ2-2 and V is TRBV7-2, with D perhaps TRBD2 (7 bases). Trimming took off 10 bases at V and 0 bases at J, with 12 bases between the two ends. The CDR3 loop spans 14 amino acids. Per germline, CDR1 SGHTA and CDR2 FQGNSA. Written as DNA, the CDR3 is TGTGCCACCGGGGGGCCTACGAACACCGGGGAGCTGTTTTTT. Amino acid sequence: CATGGPTNTGELFF.

This clone was detected ten times or more. This chain joins TRBV19 and TRBJ1-5; the D gene is possibly TRBD1 (5 bases). CDR1 and CDR2 from the germline V gene are LNHDA and SQIVND (reference sequence). CDR3 length: 12 amino acids. V dropped 6 bases and J dropped 5 bases, with 8 bases sitting between them. CDR3 coding DNA: TGTGCCAGTAGGGAAGGGGATCAGCCCCAGCATTTT. It specifies CASREGDQPQHF.